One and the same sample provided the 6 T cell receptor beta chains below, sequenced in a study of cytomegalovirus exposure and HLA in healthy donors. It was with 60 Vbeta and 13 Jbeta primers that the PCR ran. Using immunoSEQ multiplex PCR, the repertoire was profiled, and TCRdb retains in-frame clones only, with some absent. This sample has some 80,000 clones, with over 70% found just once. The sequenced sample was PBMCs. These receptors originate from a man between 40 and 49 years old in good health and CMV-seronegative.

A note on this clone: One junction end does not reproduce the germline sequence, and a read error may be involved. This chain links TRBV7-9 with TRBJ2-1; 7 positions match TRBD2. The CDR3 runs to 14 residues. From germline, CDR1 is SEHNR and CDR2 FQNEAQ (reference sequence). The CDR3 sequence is CSSSLAGQASEQFF. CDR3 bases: TGTTCCAGCAGCTTAGCGGGCCAGGCCAGCGAGCAGTTCTTC.

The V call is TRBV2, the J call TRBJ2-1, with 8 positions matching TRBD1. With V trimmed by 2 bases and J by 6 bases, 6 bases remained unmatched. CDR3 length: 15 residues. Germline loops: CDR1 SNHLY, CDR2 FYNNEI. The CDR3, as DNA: TGTGCCAGCAGTGAATCGCTCGGGACAGGCAATGAGCAGTTCTTC. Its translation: CASSESLGTGNEQFF.

The CDR3 DNA reads TGTGCCTGGAGAAGGACTAGCGGGAGGCATGAGCAGTTCTTC. Translated: CAWRRTSGRHEQFF. The V call is TRBV30, the J call TRBJ2-1, with 14 bases that match TRBD2. Germline V gene sequence: CDR1 GTSNPN, CDR2 SVGIG (reference sequence). The CDR3 is made up of 14 amino acids. The trim removed 3 bases at V and 8 bases at J, leaving 3 bases unmatched.

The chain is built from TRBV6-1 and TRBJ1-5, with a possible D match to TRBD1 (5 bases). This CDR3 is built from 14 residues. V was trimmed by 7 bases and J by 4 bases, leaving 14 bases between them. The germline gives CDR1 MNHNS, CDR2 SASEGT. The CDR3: CASKSRQGNQPQHF. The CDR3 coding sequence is TGTGCCAGCAAATCGAGGCAGGGAAATCAGCCCCAGCATTTT.

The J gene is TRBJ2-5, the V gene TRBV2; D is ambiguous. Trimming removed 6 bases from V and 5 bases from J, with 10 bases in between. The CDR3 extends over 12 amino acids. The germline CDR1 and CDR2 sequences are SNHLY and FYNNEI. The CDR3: CASSFTRETQYF. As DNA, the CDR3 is TGTGCCAGCAGCTTTACGCGGGAGACCCAGTACTTC.

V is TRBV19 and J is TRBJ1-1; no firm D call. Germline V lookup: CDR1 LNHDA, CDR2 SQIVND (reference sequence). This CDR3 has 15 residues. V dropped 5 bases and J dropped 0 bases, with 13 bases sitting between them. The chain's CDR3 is CASSPRRGMNTEAFF. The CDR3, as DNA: TGTGCCAGTAGTCCCCGCCGGGGAATGAACACTGAAGCTTTCTTT.